This T cell receptor (beta chain) is drawn from a study of blood T cell repertoires in COVID-19. On the study more broadly: The United States, Italy and Spain supplied acute and convalescent COVID-19 samples. Nucleic acid was either cDNA or gDNA, and it came from T cells, B-cell-depleted T cells, or PBMCs.

V dropped 5 bases and J dropped 4; count of bases not matched to a gene: 5. This CDR3 contains 13 residues. Germline V gives CDR1 LNHDA, CDR2 SQIVND (reference sequence). Original handling: Estimation of nucleated cell counts relied on the amplification of reference gene primers. Assay used: immunoSEQ multiplex PCR; TCRdb lists only in-frame clones, some missing. The DNA gave D and trimming, while V, J and clone size come from that table. This sample has some 150,000 clones; 85% to 90% occur once, and the top ten carry around 14%. The sequence was obtained from a middle-aged woman with acute or convalescent COVID-19. The sequenced sample was peripheral blood. The rearrangement joins TRBV19 to TRBJ2-7; 7 nucleotides line up with TRBD1. CDR3 nucleotide sequence: TGTGCCAGTAGTGCGATACAGGGGTACGAGCAGTACTTC. Amino acid sequence: CASSAIQGYEQYF. The complete variable domain, with remaining parts taken from reference TRBV19 and TRBJ2-7, reads DGGITQSPKYLFRKEGQNVTLSCEQNLNHDAMYWYRQDPGQGLRLIYYSQIVNDFQKGDIAEGYSVSREKKESFPLTVTSAQKNPTAFYLCASSAIQGYEQYFGPGTRLTVT.